This record concerns one TCR beta chain sequence. What it binds is not known. The CDR3 consists of 17 residues. Germline assignment: CDR1 LNHDA and CDR2 SQIVND (reference sequence). After removal of 1 base from V and 12 bases from J, the junction contained 18 bases not matched to a gene. The sample belongs to a study of CD8+ T cells in alopecia areata. Across the study: A 6-month period off drug followed tofacitinib, which lasted 6 to 18 months.

Isolated RNA was reverse transcribed into cDNA used as the sequencing template. Only in-frame clones appear in the TCRdb table, and some are missing; sequencing was by immunoSEQ multiplex PCR. In the table there are about 150,000 clones, less than 65% of which are singletons. General study findings and limits: Scalp lesions, especially in alopecia totalis/universalis, had higher clonality than normal scalp. Although TCR sharing was seen in mice, sharing across patients was less clear, possibly for HLA-related reasons.

The V and J genes are TRBV19 and TRBJ1-5, with 7 bases matching TRBD1. This receptor was identified in a human donor with alopecia areata. This specimen was CD8+ T cells sorted from blood, taken at week 0. CDR3 in amino acids: CASSIGRERRNPGGQHF. In DNA form, the CDR3 reads TGTGCCAGTAGTATAGGTCGGGAGCGAAGAAACCCAGGGGGCCAGCATTTT.